This TCR beta chain was sequenced during a study of graft-versus-host responses after intestinal transplantation. Study details: Recipients received multivisceral, liver-intestinal, or isolated intestinal transplants. Overall study results and limits: Present in recipient marrow, GvH clones included some that appeared first in ileum or blood.

TCRdb keeps only in-frame clones here, not all; method: immunoSEQ multiplex PCR. The data contain roughly 25,000 clones, 85% to 95% of them seen just once; the ten biggest clones take up around 2%. V lost 2 bases, J lost 7 bases, and 7 bases stayed unmatched. The CDR3 is made up of 14 amino acids. Germline V gene data show CDR1 as MGHRA and CDR2 as YSYEKL. Comments on this clone: The antigen is unknown.

The receptor was derived from a human patient who received an intestinal transplant, so some T cells may come from the graft donor. The starting material was PBMCs, obtained roughly 41 days after intestinal transplant. This chain connects TRBV4-1 to TRBJ2-7; 8 bases match TRBD1. CDR3 region: CASSQLRGLREQYF. The DNA for the CDR3 is TGCGCCAGCAGCCAACTCAGGGGGCTCCGTGAGCAGTACTTC.